What follows is one T cell receptor (beta chain) and its context. Antigen: not known. This record belongs to a study of blood T cells in healthy people across ages. Study-level findings and limits: TCR beta diversity, measured per million T cells, fell in a roughly linear way with age. More naive CD4+ cells and higher diversity marked long-lived donors relative to aged donors. Unknown donor CMV status possibly confounded expanded clonotype changes.

Unmatched junction bases numbered 10, after V lost 3 bases and J lost 5 bases. This CDR3 is built from 15 residues. Germline assignment: CDR1 SQVTM and CDR2 ANQGSEA. For every donor, a draw yielded approximately 9.9 milliliters of peripheral blood. A second PCR, run for roughly 7 to 12 cycles, used a sample-barcoded 5' primer plus a J-beta primer mix. TCRdb used MiXCR to reprocess the 5' RACE reads, holding one entry per CDR3 protein. The sample holds 1.2 million to 1.5 million distinct CDR3 sequences, approximately 63% seen once. The origin of this receptor is a man aged 18 to 30 in good health. Specimen: blood. The rearrangement uses TRBV29-1 and TRBJ2-5; TRBD1 aligns across 9 bases. In DNA, the CDR3 is TGCAGCGTTGAGCCACCGGGACAGGGAGTGGAGACCCAGTACTTC. This sequence encodes CSVEPPGQGVETQYF.